The source of this TCR beta chain is a study of read filtering for tumor transcriptome and immune sequencing. The CDR3 contains 13 residues. Germline-derived CDR1 and CDR2 are MNHEY and SVGAGI. Trimming pared 2 bases from V and 8 bases from J, leaving 11 bases between. From around 440 ng of RNA, a library with molecular barcoded alpha/delta and beta/gamma adaptors was made. TCRdb independently ran MiXCR on the reads; one entry per CDR3 protein. Of about 40,000 distinct CDR3 sequences listed, roughly 13% are singletons. This clonotype was sampled from a donor over 35 with multiple myeloma. Sequencing used a population of CD138-negative cells sorted from bone marrow. The genes are TRBV6-5 and TRBJ2-3, with D uncertain. The CDR3, as DNA: TGTGCCAGCAGTTACACCGGATCTACTACGCAGTATTTT. It is translated as CASSYTGSTTQYF.